This T cell receptor beta chain was identified in a study of blood T cell repertoires in COVID-19. Study-level background: Samples taken during acute and convalescent COVID-19 were collected in the United States, Italy and Spain. PBMCs, B-cell-depleted T cells, or T cells provided the cDNA or gDNA that made up the material.

Germline-derived CDR1 and CDR2 are SGHTA and FQGNSA. This CDR3 region has 13 residues. Trimming took off 2 bases at V and 5 bases at J, with 7 bases between the two ends. Original analysis: Nucleated cell counts were estimated from reference gene primer amplification. Profiled with immunoSEQ multiplex PCR; TCRdb holds only in-frame clones, not every one. That table supplies the V and J calls and clone size; D and trimming were determined from the DNA. There are about 53,000 clones in the sample; approximately 84% occur only once, and 14% lies in the top ten. This chain joins TRBV7-2 and TRBJ1-3; weak D call: TRBD1 (5 bases). The TCR comes from a human donor in a cohort sampled during active COVID-19. What was sequenced was peripheral blood. The CDR3 here is CASSLRGRNTIYF. The CDR3, as DNA: TGTGCCAGCAGCTTAAGGGGCAGAAACACCATATATTTT.